Below, 24 T cell receptor beta chains from the same sample are listed, as sequenced in a study of cytomegalovirus exposure and HLA in healthy donors. Sequencing was performed with immunoSEQ multiplex PCR; in TCRdb, only in-frame clones are kept and a portion is missing. Of almost 75,000 clones in the sample, approximately 80% were seen once. Sample: PBMCs. These TCRs come from a man in his thirties or forties in good health and CMV-seronegative.

The chain has TRBV27 and TRBJ1-1; D perhaps matches TRBD1 (6 bases). V was shortened by 7 bases and J by 4 bases, with 19 bases between the two germline ends. The CDR3 runs 15 residues. The germline V gene encodes CDR1 MNHEY and CDR2 SMNVEV (reference sequence). For the CDR3, the DNA is TGTGCCAGCATGAAGCTGGACAGAGCGATCACTGAAGCTTTCTTT. It specifies CASMKLDRAITEAFF.

The chain links TRBV4-1 to TRBJ1-1; a weak D match, TRBD1 (6 bases). CDR3 length equals 14 residues. Germline V gene sequence: CDR1 MGHRA, CDR2 YSYEKL. V was clipped by 1 base and J by 0 bases, with 6 bases between them. CDR3 sequence reads: CASSQGTVNTEAFF. The CDR3 DNA is TGCGCCAGCAGCCAAGGGACAGTGAACACTGAAGCTTTCTTT.

The chain uses TRBV27 and TRBJ2-1; 13 bases line up with TRBD2. With 2 bases clipped from V and 8 bases from J, the junction kept 21 bases outside the gene matches. CDR3 length: 21 residues. Germline V gives CDR1 MNHEY, CDR2 SMNVEV (reference sequence). This chain's CDR3 is CASSLRFRLAGGIQSFDEQFF. DNA for the CDR3: TGTGCCAGCAGTTTACGTTTCAGACTAGCGGGAGGAATACAAAGTTTCGATGAGCAGTTCTTC.

The V gene is TRBV5-4, the J gene TRBJ1-1; D is uncertain. CDR3 length equals 14 residues. V was trimmed by 2 bases and J by 2 bases, leaving 10 bases between them. Germline values: CDR1 SGHNT, CDR2 YYREEE (reference sequence). The CDR3 loop is CASSLTASNTEAFF. The CDR3 region has the DNA TGTGCCAGCAGCTTAACAGCCTCTAACACTGAAGCTTTCTTT.

This rearrangement joins TRBV1 to TRBJ2-3; the table's D call TRBD1 went unverified against the DNA. TRBV1 is a pseudogene segment. The CDR3 extends over 16 amino acids. The CDR3 region is CTSSQYYRVGVDTQYF. CDR3 sequence (DNA): TGCACCAGCAGCCAATATTACCGAGTAGGGGTTGATACGCAGTATTTT.

The rearrangement uses TRBV6-5 and TRBJ2-7, with D perhaps TRBD1 (6 bases). CDR1 and CDR2 from the germline V gene are MNHEY and SVGAGI. Trimming removed 8 bases from V and 6 bases from J, with 8 bases in between. The CDR3 extends over 10 amino acids. The CDR3 here is CASGGSEQYF. In DNA, the CDR3 is TGTGCCAGCGGGGGCTCCGAGCAGTACTTC.

The chain employs TRBV5-6 and TRBJ1-2, with 7 bases fitting TRBD1. V dropped 0 bases and J dropped 8; count of bases not matched to a gene: 7. The germline gives CDR1 SGHDT, CDR2 YYEEEE. The CDR3 spans 14 residues. The CDR3 DNA reads TGTGCCAGCAGCTTGGGACAGGGTTCGGGCGGCTACACCTTC. It translates to CASSLGQGSGGYTF.

Judged by abundance, this clone is medium-sized. The chain links TRBV13 to TRBJ2-2; 9 nucleotides line up with TRBD2. The CDR3 is 17 amino acids. Trimming at V came to 0 bases and at J to 3 bases, leaving 5 bases not matched to a gene. Germline V gene sequence: CDR1 PRHDT, CDR2 FYEKMQ (reference sequence). This CDR3 is CASSLGRLAGYTGELFF. CDR3 sequence (DNA): TGTGCCAGCAGCTTAGGCCGGCTAGCGGGGTACACCGGGGAGCTGTTTTTT.

The chain uses TRBV4-1 and TRBJ2-7, with 9 nucleotides matching TRBD2. The CDR3 consists of 16 residues. Trimming took 4 bases from V and 2 from J; bases not matched to a gene: 9. Germline CDR1 reads MGHRA; CDR2 reads YSYEKL. The CDR3 DNA reads as TGCGCCAGCAGCCCCATTAGCGGGGGAGAGACCTACGAGCAGTACTTC. Encoded protein: CASSPISGGETYEQYF.

The chain employs TRBV6-1 and TRBJ1-4; D possibly corresponds to TRBD1 (5 bases). The germline V gene has CDR1 MNHNS and CDR2 SASEGT. Trimming removed 5 bases at V and 7 bases at J, with 14 bases between. The CDR3 consists of 14 residues. CDR3 sequence: CASSPRGGSEKLFF. The CDR3 DNA follows: TGTGCCAGCAGTCCGAGGGGAGGGAGTGAAAAACTGTTTTTT.

CDR3 amino acids: CAISENWGGRVETQYF. Here the CDR3 DNA reads TGTGCCATCAGCGAAAACTGGGGAGGGCGGGTGGAGACCCAGTACTTC. The V gene is TRBV10-3, the J gene TRBJ2-5, with 7 bases aligning to TRBD2. The CDR3 length is 16 residues. CDR1 and CDR2 (germline): ENHRY, SYGVKD. V was pared by 6 bases and J by 5 bases, with 15 bases of the junction left unmatched.

The chain links TRBV7-9 to TRBJ2-7, with 9 positions matching TRBD1. CDR1 and CDR2 (germline): SEHNR, FQNEAQ (reference sequence). J was trimmed by 4 bases and V by 1 base; bases with no gene match: 8. The CDR3 extends over 16 amino acids. The CDR3 is CASSLVLGTGSYEQYF. CDR3 nucleotides: TGTGCCAGCAGCTTAGTATTGGGGACAGGGAGTTACGAGCAGTACTTC.

V and J are TRBV6-1 and TRBJ2-7; D gene ambiguous. V lost 4 bases to trimming and J lost 3 bases, with 10 bases between them. This CDR3 is built from 13 residues. Germline V gene sequence: CDR1 MNHNS, CDR2 SASEGT. DNA of the CDR3: TGTGCCAGCAGTGTGGCCAAGGACTACGAGCAGTACGTC. Translated, it gives CASSVAKDYEQYV.

This clone came up once. The chain couples TRBV4-1 to TRBJ2-1; D not resolved. Germline assignment: CDR1 MGHRA and CDR2 YSYEKL. CDR3 length equals 14 residues. V was pared by 1 base and J by 8 bases, with 12 bases between. The CDR3 reads CASSQAVIVHEQFF. For the CDR3, the DNA is TGCGCCAGCAGCCAAGCTGTTATAGTCCATGAGCAGTTCTTC.

A single count supports this clone. This sequence joins TRBV5-1 and TRBJ2-2, with 7 nucleotides matching TRBD1. Germline V gene lookup returns CDR1 SGHRS and CDR2 YFSETQ. This CDR3 contains 14 residues. J gave up 5 bases and V 5 bases, and 6 bases lay outside the gene matches. Here the CDR3 DNA reads TGCGCCAGCAGGGCCGGGACAGAGACCGGGGAGCTGTTTTTT. The encoded protein is CASRAGTETGELFF.

The gene calls are TRBV2 and TRBJ2-3; D is possibly TRBD2 (7 bases). Trimming stripped 1 base from V and 5 bases from J, with 13 bases between. This CDR3 spans 15 amino acids. In germline, CDR1 is SNHLY, CDR2 FYNNEI. The CDR3 DNA sequence: TGTGCCAGCAGTGAAGTGGGGGGGGCAGGAGATACGCAGTATTTT. It encodes CASSEVGGAGDTQYF.

The rearrangement joins TRBV9 to TRBJ2-7; 7 nucleotides agree with TRBD2. The CDR3 sequence is 16 residues long. The germline gives CDR1 SGDLS, CDR2 YYNGEE. Trimming at V came to 0 bases and at J to 1 base, leaving 7 bases not matched to a gene. The CDR3 region has the DNA TGTGCCAGCAGCGTAGGGGGGGGAGACAGTTCCTACGAGCAGTACTTC. Translating gives CASSVGGGDSSYEQYF.

This chain's CDR3 is CASSLLAGGTDTQYF. CDR3 sequence (DNA): TGTGCCAGCAGTTTATTAGCGGGAGGCACAGATACGCAGTATTTT. V and J are TRBV28 and TRBJ2-3; TRBD2 matches 9 bases. The V gene end was trimmed by 1 base and the J gene end by 1 base; junction bases not matched to a gene: 0. This CDR3 contains 15 residues. The germline gives CDR1 MDHEN, CDR2 SYDVKM.

The chain links TRBV7-6 to TRBJ2-2; maybe TRBD2 (8 bases). The CDR3 is 17 amino acids. V shed 1 base and J shed 0 bases, with 12 bases lying between them. Germline CDR1 SGHVS, CDR2 FNYEAQ. The CDR3 reads CASSLVSGTANTGELFF. The CDR3 nucleotides are TGTGCCAGCAGCTTAGTTAGCGGGACAGCGAACACCGGGGAGCTGTTTTTT.

This clone was observed a single time. This sequence joins TRBV6-1 and TRBJ2-7, with TRBD2 matching over 9 bases. CDR1 is MNHNS, CDR2 SASEGT, per germline. After removal of 6 bases from V and 0 bases from J, the junction contained 6 bases not matched to a gene. This CDR3 has 15 amino acids. The DNA for the CDR3 is TGTGCCAGCAGGACTAGCGGCCTCAGCTCCTACGAGCAGTACGTC. This sequence encodes CASRTSGLSSYEQYV.

This clone was detected once. The chain uses TRBV30 and TRBJ1-3; TRBD1 might be the D (5 bases). Germline CDR1 and CDR2: GTSNPN and SVGIG (reference sequence). Between the trimmed V and J ends, which lost 2 bases and 0 bases, there was a span of 11 bases. This CDR3 region has 15 residues. The CDR3 here is CAWSKGARSGNTIYF. The DNA of the CDR3 is TGTGCCTGGAGTAAAGGGGCGCGCTCTGGAAACACCATATATTTT.

This sequence joins TRBV9 and TRBJ1-6; D uncertain. CDR3 length equals 15 residues. Germline V gene lookup returns CDR1 SGDLS and CDR2 YYNGEE. V dropped 4 bases and J dropped 7 bases, with 15 bases sitting between them. The CDR3 DNA sequence: TGTGCCAGCAGCCCTCGGGAGACGGGCAATTCACCCCTCCACTTT. This gives the protein CASSPRETGNSPLHF. The full variable domain, completed using reference TRBV9 and TRBJ1-6, is DSGVTQTPKHLITATGQRVTLRCSPRSGDLSVYWYQQSLDQGLQFLIQYYNGEERAKGNILERFSAQQFPDLHSELNLSSLELGDSALYFCASSPRETGNSPLHFGNGTRLTVT.

The chain couples TRBV2 to TRBJ2-7, with 8 bases aligning to TRBD1. Germline CDR1 is SNHLY and CDR2 is FYNNEI. The V and J ends lost 6 bases and 6 bases, in that order; junction bases with no gene match: 19. This CDR3 is built from 17 residues. DNA for the CDR3: TGTGCCAGCAGCCAGGGGGCCTACGGACAGGCCGAGGGCGAGCAGTACTTC. Protein product: CASSQGAYGQAEGEQYF.

The chain couples TRBV4-1 to TRBJ1-2; 7 nucleotides match TRBD1. Germline values: CDR1 MGHRA, CDR2 YSYEKL. This CDR3 spans 13 amino acids. Germline trimming cut 5 bases from V and 4 bases from J; bases unmatched to any gene: 4. The CDR3 DNA sequence: TGCGCCAGCAGCAACAGGGGCGCCTATGGCTACACCTTC. Amino acid sequence: CASSNRGAYGYTF.